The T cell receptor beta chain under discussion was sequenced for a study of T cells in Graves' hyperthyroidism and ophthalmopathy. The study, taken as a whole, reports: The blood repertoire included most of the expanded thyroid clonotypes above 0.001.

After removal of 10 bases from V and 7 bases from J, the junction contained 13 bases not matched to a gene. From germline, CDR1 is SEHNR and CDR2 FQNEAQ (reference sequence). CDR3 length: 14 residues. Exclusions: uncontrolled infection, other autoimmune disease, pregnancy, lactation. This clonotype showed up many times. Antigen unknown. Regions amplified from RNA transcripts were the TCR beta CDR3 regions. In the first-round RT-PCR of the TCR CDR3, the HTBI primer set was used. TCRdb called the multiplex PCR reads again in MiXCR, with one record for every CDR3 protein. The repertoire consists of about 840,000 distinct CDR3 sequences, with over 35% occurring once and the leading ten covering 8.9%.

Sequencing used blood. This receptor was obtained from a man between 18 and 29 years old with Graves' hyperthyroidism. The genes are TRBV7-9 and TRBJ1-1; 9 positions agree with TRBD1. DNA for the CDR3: TGTGCCAACTCGCGGGACAGGGTTGGTGATGAAGCTTTCTTT. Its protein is CANSRDRVGDEAFF.